The sequence of this TCR beta chain was determined in a study of T cell responses to AZD1222 COVID-19 vaccine. Germline CDR1 and CDR2: SGHAT and FQDESV (reference sequence). The CDR3 consists of 14 residues. V lost 2 bases and J lost 6, with 11 bases in between. A remark on this clone: Its target is unknown.

General study findings and limits: The study found Spike-specific TCR breadth and depth rose after two AZD1222 doses. White British people made up most donors, females outnumbered males, and clonal diversity was possibly underestimated. The peak T cell response came first, and repertoires were sampled only after it.

Libraries were prepared by immunoSEQ multiplex PCR; TCRdb keeps only in-frame clonotypes and omits some of them. The sample has 90,000 to 120,000 clones, 89% seen once. Specimen: peripheral blood, collected on day 0 of MenACWY control vaccination. The chain has TRBV11-1 and TRBJ2-1; D not resolved. The TCR was taken from an adult in good health. The CDR3 loop reads CASSLWRSTNEQFF. The CDR3, as DNA: TGTGCCAGCAGCTTATGGCGGTCGACCAATGAGCAGTTCTTC.